These 26 T cell receptor beta chains were all obtained from the same sample, sequenced in a study of cytomegalovirus exposure and HLA in healthy donors listed by TCRdb under 2017. Library preparation employed the immunoSEQ multiplex PCR assay. For the multiplex PCR, a mixture combining 60 forward primers for TCR Vbeta segments and 13 reverse primers for TCR Jbeta segments was used. The table comes from immuneACCESS by way of TCRdb, which keeps in-frame sequences with V and J called. Part of the clones is missing from these tables; in studies checked, under half for an unresolved V gene and the rest for unknown reasons. The sample contains 150,000 to 200,000 clones, about 9% of them found a single time. Approximately 1.5% of the sample goes to the ten largest clones. Input material: PBMCs. The receptor set was obtained from a woman aged 30 to 39 in good health and CMV-seropositive.

This rearrangement joins TRBV27 to TRBJ1-6, with D tentatively TRBD1 (6 bases). This CDR3 is built from 15 residues. V lost 5 bases and J lost 8, with 16 bases in between. CDR1 and CDR2 from the germline V gene are MNHEY and SMNVEV (reference sequence). The CDR3 sequence is CASSPTQGWDSPLHF. The CDR3, as DNA: TGTGCCAGCAGTCCGACCCAGGGGTGGGATTCACCCCTCCACTTT.

The genes are TRBV30 and TRBJ2-7; a possible D gene is TRBD2 (5 bases). The germline CDR1 and CDR2 sequences are GTSNPN and SVGIG (reference sequence). With 3 bases removed from V and 7 bases from J, the gap between germline ends came to 16 bases. CDR3 size: 13 residues. The CDR3 is CAWSRTGVEEQYF. In DNA, the CDR3 is TGTGCCTGGAGCCGGACTGGGGTCGAAGAGCAGTACTTC.

This clone showed up just a few times. V is TRBV27 and J is TRBJ1-2; D is unresolved. Germline V lookup: CDR1 MNHEY, CDR2 SMNVEV (reference sequence). Trimming removed 2 bases at V and 2 bases at J, with 6 bases between. The CDR3 is made up of 13 amino acids. The CDR3 DNA reads TGTGCCAGCAGTTTAGGGCGAAACTATGGCTACACCTTC. This translates into CASSLGRNYGYTF.

Here the CDR3 DNA reads TGTGCCAGCTCAAAGGCTAGCGGGAGAAATGAGCAGTTCTTC. Translated, it gives CASSKASGRNEQFF. The chain is built from TRBV18 and TRBJ2-1; 10 positions match TRBD2. Trimming removed 5 bases from V and 7 bases from J; junction bases left unmatched: 5. The CDR3 consists of 14 residues. The V gene's germline CDR1 is KGHSH and CDR2 LQKENI.

The rearrangement joins TRBV29-1 to TRBJ1-1; 7 bases match TRBD1. With 6 bases clipped from V and 0 bases from J, the junction kept 7 bases outside the gene matches. The CDR3 has 14 residues. Germline assignment: CDR1 SQVTM and CDR2 ANQGSEA. In DNA form, the CDR3 reads TGCAGCGTCGACAGGGTGTACATGAACACTGAAGCTTTCTTT. It codes for CSVDRVYMNTEAFF.

The table lists this clone with a few counts. The DNA of the CDR3 is TGTGCCAGCAAGCCTGAGGGCACCCCTAACTATGGCTACACCTTC. Translated, it gives CASKPEGTPNYGYTF. The chain links TRBV2 to TRBJ1-2; D uncertain. Trimming took off 7 bases at V and 0 bases at J, with 15 bases between the two ends. Per germline, CDR1 SNHLY and CDR2 FYNNEI. The CDR3 contains 15 residues. Supplemented by reference TRBV2 and TRBJ1-2, the full variable domain reads EPEVTQTPSHQVTQMGQEVILRCVPISNHLYFYWYRQILGQKVEFLVSFYNNEISEKSEIFDDQFSVERPDGSNFTLKIRSTKLEDSAMYFCASKPEGTPNYGYTFGSGTRLTVV.

The rearrangement uses TRBV27 and TRBJ2-1, with D possibly matching TRBD2 (6 bases). This CDR3 is built from 14 residues. V was clipped by 6 bases and J by 2 bases, with 11 bases between them. Germline lookup yields CDR1 MNHEY and CDR2 SMNVEV (reference sequence). Here the CDR3 DNA reads TGTGCCAGCAGGTCAAGCGGGCCCTACAATGAGCAGTTCTTC. It yields the protein CASRSSGPYNEQFF.

This clone was found a few times. The chain combines TRBV30 with TRBJ2-7; 9 bases are a match to TRBD2. The length of the CDR3 is 14 residues. Germline loops: CDR1 GTSNPN, CDR2 SVGIG (reference sequence). The V and J ends lost 4 bases and 6 bases, in that order; junction bases with no gene match: 10. The CDR3 here is CAWTGGRASSEQYF. The CDR3 coding sequence is TGTGCCTGGACCGGCGGGAGGGCCTCTTCCGAGCAGTACTTC.

This clone appeared a few times. The rearrangement uses TRBV19 and TRBJ2-1; 9 nucleotides line up with TRBD2. This CDR3 is built from 15 residues. With V trimmed by 5 bases and J by 4 bases, 6 bases remained unmatched. Germline CDR1 and CDR2: LNHDA and SQIVND (reference sequence). In nucleotides, the CDR3 is TGTGCCAGTAGTTCGTTAGCGGGAGCATACAATGAGCAGTTCTTC. It yields the protein CASSSLAGAYNEQFF.

This clone was observed a few times. This rearrangement joins TRBV2 to TRBJ1-2, with TRBD1 as a possible D gene (6 bases). Trimming removed 6 bases at V and 4 bases at J, with 12 bases between. Germline CDR1 and CDR2: SNHLY and FYNNEI. The CDR3 totals 13 residues. The CDR3 spells CASSPTGFYGYTF. CDR3 sequence (DNA): TGTGCCAGCAGCCCTACAGGGTTCTATGGCTACACCTTC.

This clone was seen a handful of times. The chain is built from TRBV10-2 and TRBJ2-6; D is possibly TRBD1 (5 bases). CDR1 and CDR2 from the germline V gene are WSHSY and SAAADI. The CDR3 covers 20 residues. The V and J ends lost 3 bases and 1 base respectively, with 22 bases between them. The CDR3 loop is CASSDPQVPILRSGANVLTF. The CDR3, as DNA: TGCGCCAGCAGTGATCCACAGGTCCCCATCCTCAGATCTGGGGCCAACGTCCTGACTTTC.

The chain combines TRBV6-6 with TRBJ2-7, with D maybe TRBD2 (6 bases). V was cut by 5 bases and J by 2 bases, with 19 bases left in between. Germline CDR1 and CDR2: MNHNY and SVGAGI (reference sequence). The CDR3 loop spans 16 amino acids. DNA for the CDR3: TGTGCCAGCAGTCTCCGTGGGGGTGGCGGGACCTACGAGCAGTACTTC. Its translation: CASSLRGGGGTYEQYF.

In its sample, this clone was seen a few times. The V call is TRBV4-1, the J call TRBJ2-7; TRBD1 agrees at 8 bases. This CDR3 comprises 14 residues. From germline, CDR1 is MGHRA and CDR2 YSYEKL. The V segment lost 1 base and the J segment 9 bases; nucleotides outside the gene matches: 8. CDR3 DNA sequence: TGCGCCAGCAGCCAAGGACAGGGGAAGTTTGTGCAGTACTTC. Encoded protein: CASSQGQGKFVQYF.

This clone was found a few times. The chain has TRBV7-9 and TRBJ2-2; 9 nucleotides agree with TRBD2. Germline V lookup: CDR1 SEHNR, CDR2 FQNEAQ (reference sequence). V shed 3 bases, J shed 6 bases, and the junction held 11 bases outside the gene matches. This CDR3 comprises 17 residues. The CDR3: CASSFSSSGIVPGELFF. The CDR3 DNA sequence: TGTGCCAGCAGCTTCAGTTCTAGCGGGATAGTCCCCGGGGAGCTGTTTTTT.

This rearrangement joins TRBV5-1 to TRBJ2-2, with 7 bases that match TRBD1. Trimming took 9 bases from V and 3 from J; bases not matched to a gene: 8. Germline CDR1 is SGHRS and CDR2 is YFSETQ. The CDR3 extends over 14 amino acids. The CDR3 DNA follows: TGCGCCACCGCCAACAGGGGTTACACCGGGGAGCTGTTTTTT. Encoded protein: CATANRGYTGELFF.

The gene calls are TRBV27 and TRBJ2-7, with 8 bases lining up with TRBD1. Germline values: CDR1 MNHEY, CDR2 SMNVEV (reference sequence). Trimming cost V 7 bases and J 4 bases; bases outside gene matches: 9. The CDR3 covers 14 residues. In DNA, the CDR3 is TGTGCCAGCAAGTTGGCGACAGGGGAGTACGAGCAGTACTTC. This codes for CASKLATGEYEQYF.

The chain recombines TRBV2 with TRBJ1-2, with D unresolved. Trimming cost V 3 bases and J 0 bases, with 5 bases left between them. Germline assignment: CDR1 SNHLY and CDR2 FYNNEI. The CDR3 spans 13 residues. CDR3 protein: CASSDVANYGYTF. In nucleotides, the CDR3 is TGTGCCAGCAGTGACGTAGCTAACTATGGCTACACCTTC.

This chain joins TRBV29-1 and TRBJ2-7; 7 bases match TRBD2. V was pared by 8 bases and J by 2 bases, with 15 bases of the junction left unmatched. CDR1 and CDR2 (germline): SQVTM, ANQGSEA. This CDR3 is built from 15 residues. This CDR3 reads CSIPSFRGRAYEQYF. CDR3 coding DNA: TGCAGCATCCCTTCCTTTAGAGGGAGGGCCTACGAGCAGTACTTC.

This clone was picked up a small number of times. The rearrangement joins TRBV6-1 to TRBJ2-3, with 11 bases identical to TRBD2. In germline, CDR1 is MNHNS, CDR2 SASEGT. This CDR3 spans 16 amino acids. V lost 4 bases and J lost 0; bases outside the gene matches: 3. CDR3 sequence: CASSVRTSGSTDTQYF. DNA of the CDR3: TGTGCCAGCAGTGTCCGGACTAGCGGGAGCACAGATACGCAGTATTTT.

The chain is built from TRBV11-2 and TRBJ2-7, with 7 bases matching TRBD1. Trimming cost V 5 bases and J 4 bases; bases outside gene matches: 8. Germline CDR1 reads SGHAT; CDR2 reads FQNNGV. The CDR3 has 14 residues. Here the CDR3 reads CASSGTTTGYEQYF. The CDR3 DNA is TGTGCCAGCAGCGGGACCACGACAGGGTACGAGCAGTACTTC.

This sequence joins TRBV7-2 and TRBJ2-1, with D maybe TRBD1 (5 bases). The CDR3 has 15 residues. V was cut by 6 bases and J by 6 bases, with 18 bases left in between. The V gene's germline CDR1 is SGHTA and CDR2 FQGNSA. DNA of the CDR3: TGTGCCAGCAGTTCTAGGGGCGGTTCTCCCAATGAGCAGTTCTTC. This codes for CASSSRGGSPNEQFF. Full variable domain (missing parts from reference TRBV7-2 and TRBJ2-1): GAGVSQSPSNKVTEKGKDVELRCDPISGHTALYWYRQSLGQGLEFLIYFQGNSAPDKSGLPSDRFSAERTGGSVSTLTIQRTQQEDSAVYLCASSSRGGSPNEQFFGPGTRLTVL.

The chain joins TRBV9 to TRBJ2-7, with 9 positions matching TRBD2. The CDR3 loop spans 15 amino acids. Germline V gene sequence: CDR1 SGDLS, CDR2 YYNGEE. V shed 4 bases, J shed 4 bases, and the junction held 9 bases outside the gene matches. CDR3 residues: CASSPSRTSVYEQYF. Written as DNA, the CDR3 is TGTGCCAGCAGCCCTTCTCGGACTAGCGTATACGAGCAGTACTTC.

The V and J genes are TRBV19 and TRBJ2-1, with D possibly TRBD2 on 5 matching bases. Trimming took off 3 bases at V and 15 bases at J, with 18 bases between the two ends. Germline lookup yields CDR1 LNHDA and CDR2 SQIVND (reference sequence). This CDR3 has 13 residues. CDR3 nucleotides: TGTGCCAGTAGTATCCCCGGGGTCTCCAATCCGTTCTTC. This translates into CASSIPGVSNPFF.

In this sample, this clone turned up a few times. The V and J genes are TRBV7-3 and TRBJ2-5, with 9 bases matching TRBD1. The V gene's germline CDR1 is SGHTA and CDR2 FQGTGA. With 1 base clipped from V and 2 bases from J, the junction kept 8 bases outside the gene matches. The CDR3 is 17 residues long. For the CDR3, the DNA is TGTGCCAGCAGCTTAAGGAGTCCGGGACAGGGACAAGAGACCCAGTACTTC. Translated: CASSLRSPGQGQETQYF.

The V gene is TRBV19, the J gene TRBJ2-1; D is possibly TRBD2 (5 bases). CDR1 and CDR2 from the germline V gene are LNHDA and SQIVND (reference sequence). The CDR3 has 13 amino acids. Between the trimmed V and J ends, which lost 3 bases and 7 bases, there was a span of 10 bases. The CDR3 here is CASSMLARNEQFF. CDR3 bases: TGTGCCAGTAGTATGCTAGCCAGGAATGAGCAGTTCTTC.

The genes are TRBV19 and TRBJ2-7; TRBD1 matches at 7 bases. This CDR3 is built from 13 residues. The ends lost 8 bases at V and 3 bases at J; junction bases unmatched: 7. Germline CDR1 is LNHDA and CDR2 is SQIVND (reference sequence). CDR3 region: CASSGTAVYEQYF. The CDR3 DNA reads TGTGCCAGTTCCGGGACAGCAGTCTACGAGCAGTACTTC. Full variable domain (missing parts from reference TRBV19 and TRBJ2-7): DGGITQSPKYLFRKEGQNVTLSCEQNLNHDAMYWYRQDPGQGLRLIYYSQIVNDFQKGDIAEGYSVSREKKESFPLTVTSAQKNPTAFYLCASSGTAVYEQYFGPGTRLTVT.